This entry features one T cell receptor beta chain sequence. The method was immunoSEQ multiplex PCR; TCRdb's version includes in-frame clones alone and lacks a portion of them. The repertoire has fewer than 100,000 clones, around 89% of them found once; the top ten carry approximately 0.39%. The sample originates from a study of technical replicates of blood from a few donors. CDR1 is SGHNT, CDR2 YYREEE, per germline (reference sequence). The CDR3 runs 13 residues. V was clipped by 2 bases and J by 4 bases, with 7 bases between them. The sample was T cells isolated from PBMCs. This chain links TRBV5-4 with TRBJ2-1; no reliable D call. This TCR was sampled from a human donor in good health. The CDR3 nucleotides are TGTGCCAGCAGCTTAGACTCTTACAATGAGCAGTTCTTC. It codes for CASSLDSYNEQFF. The entire variable domain, with the rest obtained from reference TRBV5-4 and TRBJ2-1, is as follows: ETGVTQSPTHLIKTRGQQVTLRCSSQSGHNTVSWYQQALGQGPQFIFQYYREEENGRGNFPPRFSGLQFPNYSSELNVNALELDDSALYLCASSLDSYNEQFFGPGTRLTVL.